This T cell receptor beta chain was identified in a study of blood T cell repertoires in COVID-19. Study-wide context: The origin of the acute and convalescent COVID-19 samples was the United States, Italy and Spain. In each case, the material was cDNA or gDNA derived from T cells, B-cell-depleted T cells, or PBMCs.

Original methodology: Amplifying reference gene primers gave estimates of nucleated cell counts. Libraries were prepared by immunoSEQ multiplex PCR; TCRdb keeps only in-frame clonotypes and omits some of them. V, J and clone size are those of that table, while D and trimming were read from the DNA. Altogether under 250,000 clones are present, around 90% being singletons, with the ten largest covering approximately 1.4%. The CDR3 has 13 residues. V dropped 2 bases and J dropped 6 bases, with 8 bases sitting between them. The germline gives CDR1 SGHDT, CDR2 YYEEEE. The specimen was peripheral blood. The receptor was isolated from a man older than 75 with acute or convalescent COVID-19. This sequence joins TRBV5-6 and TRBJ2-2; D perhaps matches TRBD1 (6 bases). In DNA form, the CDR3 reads TGTGCCAGCAGCTTACAGGGTTCCGGGGAGCTGTTTTTT. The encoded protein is CASSLQGSGELFF.